This T cell receptor (beta chain) was observed in a study of blood T cell repertoires in COVID-19. The CDR3 is 13 amino acids. V was shortened by 2 bases and J by 5 bases, with 11 bases between the two germline ends. CDR1 is SGHKS and CDR2 is YYEKEE in the germline V gene (reference sequence). Data came from immunoSEQ multiplex PCR; TCRdb stores just in-frame clones and leaves some out. The sample consists of over 85,000 clones, roughly nine tenths of them appearing once. The chain employs TRBV5-5 and TRBJ2-7, with a possible D match to TRBD1 (6 bases). The specimen was peripheral blood. The clonotype comes from a man aged 50-59 years with active COVID-19. The CDR3 reads CASSFTGTNEQYF. The CDR3 nucleotides are TGTGCCAGCAGCTTTACCGGGACAAACGAGCAGTACTTC.